This paragraph covers one T cell receptor beta chain sequence. Antigen specificity is unknown. These data belong to a study of blood T cells in healthy people across ages. Findings and limits, study-wide: Lack of knowledge of donor CMV status possibly confounded expanded clonotype changes. TCR beta diversity, measured per million T cells, fell in a roughly linear way with age.

Germline CDR1 is DFQATT and CDR2 is SNEGSKA (reference sequence). The CDR3 covers 12 residues. With 1 base removed from V and 8 bases from J, the gap between germline ends came to 11 bases. A sample-barcoded 5' primer and a J-beta primer mix were used in a second PCR of roughly 7 to 11 cycles. MiXCR, applied by TCRdb to the 5' RACE reads, yields one record per CDR3 protein. Of about 1,500,000 distinct CDR3 sequences in the sample, roughly 27% were seen once. For every donor, a draw yielded around 10 milliliters of peripheral blood. The rearrangement links TRBV20-1 to TRBJ1-2; D is unresolved. This clonotype originated in a woman aged 30 to 39 in good health. The specimen sequenced was blood. CDR3 protein: CSARADMGGYTF. In DNA form, the CDR3 reads TGCAGTGCTAGAGCCGATATGGGCGGCTACACCTTC.